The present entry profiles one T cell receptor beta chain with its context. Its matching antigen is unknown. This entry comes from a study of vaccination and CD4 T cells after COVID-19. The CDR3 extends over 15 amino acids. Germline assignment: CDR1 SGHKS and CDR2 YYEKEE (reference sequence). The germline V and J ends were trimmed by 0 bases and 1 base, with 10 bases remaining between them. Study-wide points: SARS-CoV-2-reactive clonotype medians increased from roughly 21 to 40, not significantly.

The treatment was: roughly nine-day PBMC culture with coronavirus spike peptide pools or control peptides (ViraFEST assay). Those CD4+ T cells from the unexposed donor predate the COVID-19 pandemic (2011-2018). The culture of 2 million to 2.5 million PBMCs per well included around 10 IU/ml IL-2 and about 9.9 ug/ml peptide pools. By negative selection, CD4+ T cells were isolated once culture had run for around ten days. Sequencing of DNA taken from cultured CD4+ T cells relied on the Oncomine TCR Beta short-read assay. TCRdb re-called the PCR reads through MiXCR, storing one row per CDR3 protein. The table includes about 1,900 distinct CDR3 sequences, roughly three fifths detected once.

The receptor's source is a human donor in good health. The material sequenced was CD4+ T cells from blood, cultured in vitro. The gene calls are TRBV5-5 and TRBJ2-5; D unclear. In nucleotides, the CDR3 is TGTGCCAGCAGCTTGGCGGGTCCCCTCCAAGAGACCCAGTACTTC. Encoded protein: CASSLAGPLQETQYF.